This entry lists 9 T cell receptor beta chains sequenced from one sample in a study of tumor-infiltrating lymphocytes in localized non-small cell lung cancer. Measured with immunoSEQ multiplex PCR; TCRdb has only the in-frame clones, and not every one. The sample holds 5,000 to 6,500 clones, approximately 64% seen once. Sequenced sample: uninvolved lung tissue not adjacent to the tumor. Receptor source: a human donor with non-small cell lung cancer.

The chain recombines TRBV5-8 with TRBJ2-1; D unresolved. Trimming shortened V by 2 bases and J by 8 bases, and 11 bases separated the two germline ends. The CDR3 has 13 amino acids. Germline V gene lookup returns CDR1 SGHTS and CDR2 YDEGEE. The DNA for the CDR3 is TGTGCCAGCAGCTTCGGGTTCAGTTATGAGCAGTTCTTC. This gives the protein CASSFGFSYEQFF.

The chain employs TRBV9 and TRBJ2-5; 10 bases are shared with TRBD1. The CDR3 contains 22 residues. Trimming took 2 bases from V and 2 from J; bases not matched to a gene: 24. The germline V gene has CDR1 SGDLS and CDR2 YYNGEE. In DNA form, the CDR3 reads TGTGCCAGCAGCGTTCGACCGGTCGCCGGGACAGGGGATCCCTGGGGGCAAGAGACCCAGTACTTC. Encoded protein: CASSVRPVAGTGDPWGQETQYF.

The chain recombines TRBV7-2 with TRBJ2-1; D possibly corresponds to TRBD1 (5 bases). Trimming left V 5 bases short and J 6 bases short, with 14 bases between. The CDR3 is 14 amino acids. CDR1 SGHTA and CDR2 FQGNSA come from the germline V gene. CDR3 region: CASSLQVTGNEQFF. In DNA form, the CDR3 reads TGTGCCAGCAGCCTACAGGTTACCGGCAATGAGCAGTTCTTC.

The gene calls are TRBV9 and TRBJ2-2; the D is unclear. The CDR3 loop spans 15 amino acids. The germline V gene has CDR1 SGDLS and CDR2 YYNGEE. V dropped 3 bases and J dropped 5 bases, with 14 bases sitting between them. The CDR3 region has the DNA TGTGCCAGCAGCGCCAGAGGTCAGGCGACCGGGGAGCTGTTTTTT. This sequence encodes CASSARGQATGELFF.

This clone was observed a single time. The chain is built from TRBV6-4 and TRBJ2-5; D gene ambiguous. The CDR3 consists of 14 residues. Germline lookup yields CDR1 MRHNA and CDR2 SNTAGT. V was cut by 3 bases and J by 1 base, with 9 bases left in between. DNA for the CDR3: TGTGCCAGCAGTGAGTTCGGACCCCAAGAGACCCAGTACTTC. It specifies CASSEFGPQETQYF.

This rearrangement joins TRBV27 to TRBJ2-3; D is uncertain. V lost 3 bases, J lost 4 bases, and 11 bases lay in between. Looked up from germline, CDR1 is MNHEY and CDR2 is SMNVEV (reference sequence). This CDR3 region has 14 residues. The CDR3: CASSFLIAADTQYF. The CDR3 nucleotides read TGTGCCAGCAGTTTCCTGATTGCTGCAGATACGCAGTATTTT.

The J gene is TRBJ2-7, the V gene TRBV11-2, with TRBD2 identical over 7 bases. The J segment lost 0 bases and the V segment lost 5 bases, leaving 4 bases of the junction unmatched. Germline V CDR1 and CDR2: SGHAT, FQNNGV. The CDR3 has 14 residues. The CDR3 nucleotides are TGTGCCAGCAGCCGGACTAGTTTCTCCTACGAGCAGTACTTC. The encoded protein is CASSRTSFSYEQYF.

This chain connects TRBV5-6 to TRBJ2-3; D perhaps matches TRBD1 (7 bases). The CDR3 runs 12 residues. Trimming cost V 0 bases and J 9 bases, with 8 bases left between them. The germline CDR1 and CDR2 sequences are SGHDT and YYEEEE. The CDR3 region has the DNA TGTGCCAGCAGCTTGGCAGGGGGGACGCAGTATTTT. It yields the protein CASSLAGGTQYF.

The chain combines TRBV27 with TRBJ1-2; the D is unclear. V lost 4 bases, J lost 6 bases, and 12 bases lay in between. This CDR3 is 13 amino acids long. The germline V gene encodes CDR1 MNHEY and CDR2 SMNVEV (reference sequence). This CDR3 is CASSSLPRDGYTF. CDR3 coding DNA: TGTGCCAGCAGTTCGCTCCCACGGGATGGCTACACCTTC.